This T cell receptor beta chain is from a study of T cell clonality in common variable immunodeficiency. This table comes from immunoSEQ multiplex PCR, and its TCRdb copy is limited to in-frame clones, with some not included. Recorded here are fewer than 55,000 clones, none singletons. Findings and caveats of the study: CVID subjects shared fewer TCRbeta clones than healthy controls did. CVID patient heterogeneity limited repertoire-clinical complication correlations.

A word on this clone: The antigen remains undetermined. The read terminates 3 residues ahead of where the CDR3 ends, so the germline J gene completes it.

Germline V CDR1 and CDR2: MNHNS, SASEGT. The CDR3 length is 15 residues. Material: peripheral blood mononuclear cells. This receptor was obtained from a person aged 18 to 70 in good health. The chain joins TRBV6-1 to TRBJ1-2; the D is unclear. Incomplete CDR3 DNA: TGTGCCAGCAGTGAACTAGCGGGAGGGCCAGATACC. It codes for CASSELAGGPDT. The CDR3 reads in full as CASSELAGGPDTYTF.